This T cell receptor (beta chain) was sequenced for a study of shared clonotypes between healthy human individuals. Whole-study context: The composition of the donors was a couple of women and a few men aged 18 to 49.

Clones were read by immunoSEQ multiplex PCR, and TCRdb kept only the in-frame ones, dropping some. Among fewer than 550,000 clones listed, about 79% were seen once. Germline lookup yields CDR1 MDHEN and CDR2 SYDVKM. Losses at the gene ends were 3 bases for V and 5 bases for J; bases not matched to a gene: 1. CDR3 length: 13 amino acids. Sequenced material: PBMCs. V usage is TRBV28 and J usage is TRBJ1-3; 7 bases line up with TRBD1. This receptor was obtained from a woman in her thirties or forties in good health. Some clones in this sample may be carry-over from other donors' samples. This CDR3 reads CASSLTGRNTIYF. DNA for the CDR3: TGTGCCAGCAGTTTGACAGGGCGAAACACCATATATTTT.